A single sample gave rise to the 20 T cell receptor beta chains below, sequenced in a study of T cell repertoires in cytomegalovirus infection. TCRdb re-derived calls from the reads in MiXCR, one entry per CDR3 protein. The sample lists fewer than 1,000,000 distinct CDR3 sequences; around 32% were seen once. Their antigen targets remain unknown. The sample here was cultured CD8+ T cells from PBMCs, taken from culture after CMV antigen stimulation. These receptors were taken from a human donor in good health (CMV status not recorded). Some clones in this sample may be carry-over from other donors' samples.

Turning to this clonotype: One end of the junction does not line up with germline, which may come from a read error. The chain combines TRBV24-1 with TRBJ2-1, with 9 nucleotides matching TRBD2. CDR1 KGHDR and CDR2 SFDVKD come from the germline V gene. This CDR3 contains 14 residues. The CDR3 loop is CVTSDFSAGGEQFF. The CDR3 DNA sequence: TGTGTCACCAGTGATTTCTCAGCGGGGGGTGAGCAGTTCTTC.

The table lists this clonotype with a few counts. V and J are TRBV28 and TRBJ2-7, with D tentatively TRBD1 or TRBD2 (6 bases each). The V end lost 5 bases, the J end lost 2 bases, and 13 bases lay between the germline ends. Per the germline V gene, CDR1 is MDHEN and CDR2 is SYDVKM. This CDR3 region has 14 residues. The CDR3 region is CASSTLGGTYEQYV. The CDR3 region has the DNA TGTGCCAGCAGTACCCTAGGGGGGACCTACGAGCAGTACGTC.

This clonotype was recorded a few times. The chain couples TRBV5-1 to TRBJ2-2; D may be TRBD1 (5 bases). The CDR3 extends over 17 amino acids. V was trimmed by 1 base and J by 1 base, leaving 14 bases between them. The germline gives CDR1 SGHRS, CDR2 YFSETQ. The CDR3 bases are TGCGCCAGCAGCTTGCCCCCGCAAGGGGTGAACACCGGGGAGCTGTTTTTT. It is translated as CASSLPPQGVNTGELFF.

This rearrangement joins TRBV27 to TRBJ2-7; no definite D call. Trimming pared 6 bases from V and 0 bases from J, leaving 9 bases between. This CDR3 region has 13 residues. CDR1 and CDR2 from the germline V gene are MNHEY and SMNVEV (reference sequence). As DNA, the CDR3 is TGTGCCAGCAGGGTAGTAAGCTCCTACGAGCAGTACTTC. Translation gives CASRVVSSYEQYF.

There are a few counts of this clonotype. CDR3 in amino acids: CSVERSGRNTEAFF. The CDR3 DNA reads as TGCAGCGTTGAAAGAAGTGGTAGGAACACTGAAGCTTTCTTT. The chain employs TRBV29-1 and TRBJ1-1, with D unclear. CDR3 length: 14 amino acids. The V gene's germline CDR1 is SQVTM and CDR2 ANQGSEA. V was pared by 2 bases and J by 1 base, with 11 bases between.

This chain connects TRBV28 to TRBJ1-1; 7 bases are shared with TRBD1. J lost 2 bases, V lost 5 bases, and 8 bases had no gene match. Germline V gives CDR1 MDHEN, CDR2 SYDVKM. CDR3 length equals 15 residues. DNA of the CDR3: TGTGCCAGCAGTGTTTCCGGGACAGTTAACACTGAAGCTTTCTTT. Protein product: CASSVSGTVNTEAFF.

This clonotype showed up just a few times. The CDR3 protein is CASSPGTVGYTIYF. In DNA, the CDR3 is TGTGCCAGCAGCCCTGGTACCGTGGGGTACACCATATATTTT. The V and J genes are TRBV7-9 and TRBJ1-3; unclear D gene. The CDR3 is 14 residues long. The V and J ends lost 5 bases and 8 bases respectively, with 16 bases between them. The germline V gene has CDR1 SEHNR and CDR2 FQNEAQ (reference sequence).

This clonotype was seen at least ten times. The V and J genes are TRBV7-8 and TRBJ2-5, with TRBD2 matching over 9 bases. The CDR3 has 15 residues. Unmatched junction bases numbered 6, after V lost 5 bases and J lost 2 bases. In germline, CDR1 is SGHVS, CDR2 FQNEAQ. The CDR3 DNA reads as TGTGCCAGCAGCACCCGTAGCGGGGGACAAGAGACCCAGTACTTC. It is translated as CASSTRSGGQETQYF.

This clonotype occurred a few times. The chain recombines TRBV19 with TRBJ2-7, with D possibly being TRBD2 (5 bases). The CDR3 runs 14 residues. Trimming stripped 4 bases from V and 5 bases from J, with 15 bases between. Germline CDR1 is LNHDA and CDR2 is SQIVND (reference sequence). The chain's CDR3 is CASSTGLGPDEQYF. The CDR3 region has the DNA TGTGCCAGTAGTACGGGATTAGGACCGGACGAGCAGTACTTC.

This clonotype was found many times. The rearrangement links TRBV7-2 to TRBJ2-5; no firm D call. The ends were cut back, 0 bases at V and 5 bases at J, with 13 bases in the middle. Germline V lookup: CDR1 SGHTA, CDR2 FQGNSA. The CDR3 consists of 15 residues. In nucleotides, the CDR3 is TGTGCCAGCAGCTTAGCAATGGGCGCGTGGGAGACCCAGTACTTC. Translated: CASSLAMGAWETQYF.

This clonotype was seen a few times. The genes are TRBV6-5 and TRBJ2-3; D is undetermined. In germline, CDR1 is MNHEY, CDR2 SVGAGI. V dropped 0 bases and J dropped 4 bases, with 8 bases sitting between them. This CDR3 has 14 amino acids. This CDR3 reads CASSYSSQPDTQYF. CDR3 sequence (DNA): TGTGCCAGCAGTTACTCGAGTCAGCCAGATACGCAGTATTTT.

This clonotype was detected many times. The V and J genes are TRBV6-1 and TRBJ2-3, with a possible D match to TRBD1 (5 bases). This CDR3 region has 15 residues. The germline gives CDR1 MNHNS, CDR2 SASEGT. Trimming shortened V by 1 base and J by 1 base, and 9 bases separated the two germline ends. The CDR3 DNA reads as TGTGCCAGCAGTGAAGGGGTCAGGGGCACAGATACGCAGTATTTT. Translated: CASSEGVRGTDTQYF.

In its sample, this clonotype was seen many times. CDR3 sequence reads: CASSLRQTQYF. DNA for the CDR3: TGTGCCAGCAGCTTGAGGCAGACCCAGTACTTC. The chain is built from TRBV7-6 and TRBJ2-5; D gene unclear. The CDR3 extends over 11 amino acids. Trimming took off 3 bases at V and 6 bases at J, with 5 bases between the two ends. CDR1 is SGHVS and CDR2 is FNYEAQ in the germline V gene.

For this clonotype: This may be a read error, as it is one base from a much larger clone. This chain uses TRBV7-2 with TRBJ1-1, with a tentative D call TRBD1 (6 bases). Looked up from germline, CDR1 is SGHTA and CDR2 is FQGNSA. CDR3 length: 15 amino acids. CDR3 residues: CVSSLSLGGHTEAFF. In DNA form, the CDR3 reads TGTGTCAGCAGCTTAAGTTTAGGGGGACACACTGAAGCTTTCTTT.

This clonotype has just a few counts. The genes are TRBV2 and TRBJ2-5, with D possibly TRBD2 on 6 matching bases. With 4 bases removed from V and 3 bases from J, the gap between germline ends came to 15 bases. The CDR3 is 15 residues long. Looked up from germline, CDR1 is SNHLY and CDR2 is FYNNEI. The CDR3 region is CASSGYTSLEETQYF. As DNA, the CDR3 is TGTGCCAGCAGTGGGTACACTAGCTTGGAAGAGACCCAGTACTTC.

CDR3 protein: CASSPRGPGVSETQYF. CDR3 sequence (DNA): TGTGCCAGCAGCCCCAGGGGTCCAGGGGTTTCCGAGACCCAGTACTTC. The V and J genes are TRBV13 and TRBJ2-5, with D perhaps TRBD1 (6 bases). Per germline, CDR1 PRHDT and CDR2 FYEKMQ (reference sequence). Trimming stripped 5 bases from V and 5 bases from J, with 21 bases between. The CDR3 is 16 residues long.

The sample holds a few counts of this clonotype. The V gene is TRBV11-1, the J gene TRBJ2-1, with 14 bases matching TRBD2. CDR1 is SGHAT, CDR2 FQDESV, per germline (reference sequence). Losses at the gene ends were 5 bases for V and 8 bases for J; bases not matched to a gene: 8. There are 16 residues in the CDR3. CDR3 in amino acids: CASSAWTSGGTDEQFF. CDR3 nucleotides: TGTGCCAGCAGCGCCTGGACTAGCGGGGGGACCGATGAGCAGTTCTTC.

The chain has TRBV27 and TRBJ2-7, with TRBD1 matching 8 bases. The V segment lost 2 bases and the J segment 3 bases; nucleotides outside the gene matches: 6. Per the germline V gene, CDR1 is MNHEY and CDR2 is SMNVEV (reference sequence). This CDR3 region has 15 residues. The CDR3 spells CASSLAWTGNYEQYF. The DNA for the CDR3 is TGTGCCAGCAGTTTAGCCTGGACAGGGAACTACGAGCAGTACTTC.

The V and J genes are TRBV12-3 or TRBV12-4 and TRBJ2-5; the match to TRBD1 covers 11 bases. V was pared by 7 bases and J by 4 bases, with 8 bases of the junction left unmatched. The CDR3 is made up of 15 amino acids. The CDR3 reads CASTRTGGAGETQYF. CDR3 DNA: TGTGCCAGCACCAGGACAGGGGGCGCGGGAGAGACCCAGTACTTC.

In its sample, this clonotype was seen a few times. The rearrangement links TRBV6-5 to TRBJ2-7; 8 bases agree with TRBD2. Germline V gives CDR1 MNHEY, CDR2 SVGAGI. The CDR3 extends over 15 amino acids. The trim removed 5 bases at V and 2 bases at J, leaving 8 bases unmatched. The CDR3 sequence: CASSASGTSAYEQYF. The DNA of the CDR3 is TGTGCCAGCAGTGCCTCCGGGACTAGTGCCTACGAGCAGTACTTC.